The 32 T cell receptor beta chains reported below all come from one sample, sequenced in a study of technical replicates of blood from several donors. Measured with immunoSEQ multiplex PCR; TCRdb has only the in-frame clones, and not every one. The profile shows some 62,000 clones, approximately 89% of them singletons. The sequencing sample was made of PBMCs. These receptor sequences come from a human donor in good health. Some clones in this sample may be carry-over from other donors' samples.

This chain links TRBV11-2 with TRBJ1-6, with TRBD1 as a possible D gene (6 bases). V gave up 4 bases and J gave up 14 bases, with 15 bases separating them. Germline V gene sequence: CDR1 SGHAT, CDR2 FQNNGV. The CDR3 is made up of 13 amino acids. CDR3 in DNA: TGTGCCAGCAGCTCTGGACAGCATGGGGCCCTCCACTTT. Translated, it gives CASSSGQHGALHF.

The chain joins TRBV5-4 to TRBJ2-7; 9 nucleotides agree with TRBD1. This CDR3 has 15 residues. The V segment lost 2 bases and the J segment 1 base; nucleotides outside the gene matches: 4. Looked up from germline, CDR1 is SGHNT and CDR2 is YYREEE (reference sequence). In DNA, the CDR3 is TGTGCCAGCAGCTTACCGGGACAGGGATCCTACGAGCAGTACTTC. This translates into CASSLPGQGSYEQYF. Looking up the rest from reference TRBV5-4 and TRBJ2-7 gives the full variable domain: ETGVTQSPTHLIKTRGQQVTLRCSSQSGHNTVSWYQQALGQGPQFIFQYYREEENGRGNFPPRFSGLQFPNYSSELNVNALELDDSALYLCASSLPGQGSYEQYFGPGTRLTVT.

V is TRBV6-1 and J is TRBJ1-2; 7 bases are a match to TRBD1. Per the germline V gene, CDR1 is MNHNS and CDR2 is SASEGT. The CDR3 is made up of 13 amino acids. V shed 11 bases, J shed 2 bases, and the junction held 8 bases outside the gene matches. CDR3 in amino acids: CAVGGQQNYGYTF. CDR3 nucleotides: TGTGCCGTCGGGGGACAGCAAAACTATGGCTACACCTTC.

The chain employs TRBV12-5 and TRBJ1-5, with D possibly being TRBD1 (6 bases). This CDR3 comprises 15 residues. The V and J ends lost 6 bases and 0 bases respectively, with 12 bases between them. Germline V gene sequence: CDR1 LGHNT, CDR2 FRNRAP. CDR3 sequence: CASGAGQNSNQPQHF. For the CDR3, the DNA is TGTGCTAGTGGCGCCGGACAGAATAGCAATCAGCCCCAGCATTTT.

The gene calls are TRBV10-3 and TRBJ1-6; tentative D call: TRBD1 (6 bases). V was trimmed by 6 bases and J by 7 bases, leaving 13 bases between them. The CDR3 covers 14 residues. Germline CDR1 and CDR2: ENHRY and SYGVKD. The CDR3 DNA is TGTGCCATCAGACAGGGCCTCGGGAATTCACCCCTCCACTTT. It codes for CAIRQGLGNSPLHF.

CDR3 in DNA: TGTGCCAGCAGTTACGGACAGGGCCCGGGGGAGACCCAGTACTTC. Amino acids: CASSYGQGPGETQYF. V and J are TRBV6-5 and TRBJ2-5; 8 nucleotides line up with TRBD1. This CDR3 spans 15 amino acids. V was clipped by 2 bases and J by 5 bases; unmatched bases: 7. Germline CDR1 is MNHEY and CDR2 is SVGAGI.

The V gene is TRBV15, the J gene TRBJ2-7; 10 bases are a match to TRBD2. CDR1 and CDR2 from the germline V gene are LNHNV and YYDKDF (reference sequence). The CDR3 sequence is 17 residues long. Losses at the gene ends were 0 bases for V and 0 bases for J; bases not matched to a gene: 5. The CDR3 nucleotides read TGTGCCACCAGCAGAGATCTTAGCGGGAGGAGCTCCTACGAGCAGTACTTC. It is translated as CATSRDLSGRSSYEQYF.

This sequence joins TRBV5-1 and TRBJ2-5, with a possible D match to TRBD2 (5 bases). The V gene lost 4 bases and the J gene lost 5 bases, with 15 bases spanning the gap. Germline V gene data show CDR1 as SGHRS and CDR2 as YFSETQ. This CDR3 has 14 residues. The CDR3 region is CASSRDSSSETQYF. The CDR3 region has the DNA TGCGCCAGCAGCCGGGATTCTTCAAGCGAGACCCAGTACTTC.

The chain links TRBV7-2 to TRBJ2-7; TRBD2 matches 8 bases. V trimming: 6 bases; J trimming: 10 bases; junction bases outside the gene matches: 8. Germline V gives CDR1 SGHTA, CDR2 FQGNSA. The CDR3 is made up of 12 amino acids. CDR3 amino acids: CASSDSGTEQYF. The DNA for the CDR3 is TGTGCCAGCAGTGATAGCGGGACGGAACAGTACTTC. Using reference TRBV7-2 and TRBJ2-7 for the parts outside the CDR3, the full variable domain is GAGVSQSPSNKVTEKGKDVELRCDPISGHTALYWYRQSLGQGLEFLIYFQGNSAPDKSGLPSDRFSAERTGGSVSTLTIQRTQQEDSAVYLCASSDSGTEQYFGPGTRLTVT.

V and J are TRBV7-6 and TRBJ2-7, with a tentative D call TRBD1 (5 bases). The ends were cut back, 4 bases at V and 5 bases at J, with 12 bases in the middle. The CDR3 loop spans 13 amino acids. The germline V gene encodes CDR1 SGHVS and CDR2 FNYEAQ. Here the CDR3 DNA reads TGTGCCAGCAGCTCACTCCAGGGCGACGAGCAGTACTTC. It is translated as CASSSLQGDEQYF.

The chain has TRBV6-5 and TRBJ2-3; D not certain. This CDR3 comprises 13 residues. The germline gives CDR1 MNHEY, CDR2 SVGAGI. Trimming removed 6 bases at V and 3 bases at J, with 10 bases between. As DNA, the CDR3 is TGTGCCAGCAGCACACCCGCTACAGATACGCAGTATTTT. This encodes CASSTPATDTQYF.

V gene TRBV4-3 combines with J gene TRBJ1-5; D remains ambiguous. Deletions cut 1 base from V and 1 base from J, with 5 bases between. CDR3 length equals 14 residues. Germline assignment: CDR1 LGHNA and CDR2 YSLEER. CDR3 sequence reads: CASSQVQSNQPQHF. The CDR3 DNA follows: TGCGCCAGCAGCCAAGTTCAGAGCAATCAGCCCCAGCATTTT.

V gene TRBV7-6 combines with J gene TRBJ2-7, with a possible D match to TRBD2 (5 bases). The CDR3 length is 13 residues. V was trimmed by 8 bases and J by 5 bases, leaving 16 bases between them. Germline lookup yields CDR1 SGHVS and CDR2 FNYEAQ. CDR3 protein: CASVPFGMHEQYF. CDR3 bases: TGTGCCAGCGTCCCCTTCGGGATGCACGAGCAGTACTTC.

This clone was recorded only once. The chain carries TRBV9 and TRBJ2-1, with 16 bases lining up with TRBD2. The V gene's germline CDR1 is SGDLS and CDR2 YYNGEE. This CDR3 is 18 amino acids long. Trimming cost V 6 bases and J 6 bases; bases outside gene matches: 12. CDR3 loop: CASTPPGLAGGIGNEQFF. The CDR3 coding sequence is TGTGCCAGCACCCCTCCGGGACTAGCGGGGGGGATAGGCAATGAGCAGTTCTTC. The full variable domain, in which reference TRBV9 and TRBJ2-1 provide the parts outside the CDR3, is DSGVTQTPKHLITATGQRVTLRCSPRSGDLSVYWYQQSLDQGLQFLIQYYNGEERAKGNILERFSAQQFPDLHSELNLSSLELGDSALYFCASTPPGLAGGIGNEQFFGPGTRLTVL.

This clone has more than one count but fewer than ten. The CDR3 loop reads CASSLSRAYGYTF. DNA for the CDR3: TGTGCCAGCAGTTTATCGAGGGCCTATGGCTACACCTTC. This sequence joins TRBV27 and TRBJ1-2; D not certain. Germline V gives CDR1 MNHEY, CDR2 SMNVEV (reference sequence). The V end lost 0 bases, the J end lost 4 bases, and 6 bases lay between the germline ends. The CDR3 spans 13 residues.

The chain carries TRBV10-3 and TRBJ1-6; 8 bases fit TRBD1. Germline V lookup: CDR1 ENHRY, CDR2 SYGVKD. The CDR3 spans 16 residues. V shed 0 bases and J 5 bases; nucleotides not matched to a gene: 3. CDR3 region: CAISESAGGNNSPLHF. The CDR3 nucleotides read TGTGCCATCAGTGAGTCGGCAGGGGGCAATAATTCACCCCTCCACTTT.

The J gene is TRBJ2-2, the V gene TRBV6-6; D unresolved. V lost 5 bases to trimming and J lost 5 bases, with 9 bases between them. Germline V CDR1 and CDR2: MNHNY, SVGAGI (reference sequence). The CDR3 is made up of 13 amino acids. This CDR3 is CASSPQATGELFF. The CDR3 nucleotides read TGTGCCAGCAGTCCTCAGGCAACCGGGGAGCTGTTTTTT.

This clone has just one count. The J gene is TRBJ2-1, the V gene TRBV5-4, with no clear D. Germline loops: CDR1 SGHNT, CDR2 YYREEE (reference sequence). V shed 4 bases and J shed 10 bases, with 12 bases lying between them. CDR3 length: 12 residues. DNA for the CDR3: TGTGCCAGCAGCACTGATTACTACGAGCAGTTCTTC. This gives the protein CASSTDYYEQFF.

The rearrangement links TRBV7-8 to TRBJ1-3; 9 bases match TRBD1. CDR3 size: 15 residues. After removal of 2 bases from V and 4 bases from J, the junction contained 3 bases not matched to a gene. Germline V lookup: CDR1 SGHVS, CDR2 FQNEAQ. The CDR3 here is CASSLTGTGGNTIYF. CDR3 sequence (DNA): TGTGCCAGCAGCTTAACTGGGACAGGGGGAAACACCATATATTTT.

This chain connects TRBV2 to TRBJ2-5; 9 positions agree with TRBD2. The CDR3 runs 19 residues. Per germline, CDR1 SNHLY and CDR2 FYNNEI. After removal of 3 bases from V and 1 base from J, the junction contained 15 bases not matched to a gene. Written as DNA, the CDR3 is TGTGCCAGCAGTGAGGTGGCTAGCGGGGACTGGGAACTCCAAGAGACCCAGTACTTC. It is translated as CASSEVASGDWELQETQYF.

The chain recombines TRBV5-1 with TRBJ1-2, with 7 bases identical to TRBD1. J gave up 3 bases and V 4 bases, and 6 bases lay outside the gene matches. The CDR3 loop spans 14 amino acids. In germline, CDR1 is SGHRS, CDR2 YFSETQ. As DNA, the CDR3 is TGCGCCAGCAGCGTCACGGGGACAGACTATGGCTACACCTTC. This sequence encodes CASSVTGTDYGYTF.

This chain joins TRBV5-1 and TRBJ2-6, with D hard to call. CDR1 SGHRS and CDR2 YFSETQ come from the germline V gene. The length of the CDR3 is 15 residues. V was cut by 4 bases and J by 0 bases, with 8 bases left in between. This CDR3 reads CASSPTLSGANVLTF. For the CDR3, the DNA is TGCGCCAGCAGCCCCACTCTCTCTGGGGCCAACGTCCTGACTTTC.

The CDR3 sequence: CASSGQLNQPQHF. The CDR3 DNA is TGTGCCAGTAGTGGACAGCTAAATCAGCCCCAGCATTTT. V is TRBV19 and J is TRBJ1-5; maybe TRBD1 (6 bases). Trimming removed 5 bases at V and 4 bases at J, with 9 bases between. Germline lookup yields CDR1 LNHDA and CDR2 SQIVND (reference sequence). This CDR3 comprises 13 residues.

The chain couples TRBV5-1 to TRBJ1-3, with 8 bases fitting TRBD1. The CDR3 is 13 amino acids. After removal of 4 bases from V and 6 bases from J, the junction contained 3 bases not matched to a gene. The germline V gene has CDR1 SGHRS and CDR2 YFSETQ. The CDR3 is CASSVDRENTIYF. In DNA form, the CDR3 reads TGCGCCAGCAGCGTGGACAGGGAAAACACCATATATTTT.

CDR3 residues: CASSPGQGAYNEQFF. CDR3 bases: TGTGCCAGCAGTCCGGGACAGGGGGCCTACAATGAGCAGTTCTTC. The chain combines TRBV6-6 with TRBJ2-1, with 11 bases fitting TRBD1. Germline-derived CDR1 and CDR2 are MNHNY and SVGAGI (reference sequence). V trimming: 5 bases; J trimming: 2 bases; junction bases outside the gene matches: 2. This CDR3 region has 15 residues.

The rearrangement joins TRBV6-5 to TRBJ1-2; no firm D call. This CDR3 has 14 amino acids. Deletions cut 5 bases from V and 3 bases from J, with 13 bases between. The germline gives CDR1 MNHEY, CDR2 SVGAGI. CDR3 protein: CASSRYGFDYGYTF. The CDR3, as DNA: TGTGCCAGCAGTCGCTACGGGTTCGACTATGGCTACACCTTC.

The V and J genes are TRBV5-3 and TRBJ2-3; TRBD2 matches at 7 bases. TRBV5-3 is identified as an open reading frame with a role that is uncertain. V trimming: 2 bases; J trimming: 10 bases; junction bases outside the gene matches: 7. This CDR3 is 13 amino acids long. In nucleotides, the CDR3 is TGTGCCAGAAGCTTATTGGCGGGAGAGCCGCAGTATTTT. It codes for CARSLLAGEPQYF.

The V call is TRBV27, the J call TRBJ2-5, with TRBD2 matching over 15 bases. CDR3 size: 16 residues. CDR1 and CDR2 from the germline V gene are MNHEY and SMNVEV (reference sequence). J gave up 5 bases and V 7 bases, and 8 bases lay outside the gene matches. The CDR3 DNA reads TGTGCCAGCACTCCGGGACTAGCGGGAGGAGGGGAGACCCAGTACTTC. Translated, it gives CASTPGLAGGGETQYF.

This chain links TRBV5-6 with TRBJ2-7; D uncertain. The germline CDR1 and CDR2 sequences are SGHDT and YYEEEE. CDR3 size: 12 residues. V gave up 1 base and J gave up 5 bases, with 7 bases separating them. CDR3 DNA sequence: TGTGCCAGCAGCTTGTACAGTAACGAGCAGTACTTC. Protein product: CASSLYSNEQYF.

The rearrangement uses TRBV5-1 and TRBJ1-5; D gene unclear. Germline values: CDR1 SGHRS, CDR2 YFSETQ. V gave up 4 bases and J gave up 5 bases, with 13 bases separating them. The CDR3 totals 14 residues. The CDR3 loop is CASSPDIGDQPQHF. For the CDR3, the DNA is TGCGCCAGCAGCCCGGATATCGGGGATCAGCCCCAGCATTTT.

This clone was seen only once. This sequence joins TRBV6-5 and TRBJ2-7; possible D gene TRBD1, 7 bases. The germline V gene encodes CDR1 MNHEY and CDR2 SVGAGI. This CDR3 is 14 amino acids long. V lost 10 bases and J 7 bases, leaving 23 bases between the germline ends. The CDR3 loop is CATRKPTGAGEQYF. The CDR3 DNA sequence: TGTGCCACCAGAAAACCAACAGGGGCGGGGGAGCAGTACTTC.

The CDR3 coding sequence is TGTGCCAGCAGCCATAGCGGGGGGAGCACAGATACGCAGTATTTT. This translates into CASSHSGGSTDTQYF. The chain is built from TRBV7-3 and TRBJ2-3; TRBD2 agrees at 10 bases. CDR3 length equals 15 residues. The germline CDR1 and CDR2 sequences are SGHTA and FQGTGA. Trimming took 5 bases from V and 0 from J; bases not matched to a gene: 2. Full variable domain (outside the CDR3, taken from reference TRBV7-3 and TRBJ2-3): GAGVSQTPSNKVTEKGKYVELRCDPISGHTALYWYRQSLGQGPEFLIYFQGTGAADDSGLPNDRFFAVRPEGSVSTLKIQRTERGDSAVYLCASSHSGGSTDTQYFGPGTRLTVL.